This TCR beta chain appears in the sequencing data of a study of spatial heterogeneity in lung cancer. The time point denotes: blood at routine non-recurrence follow-up after resection. Unsorted tumor, nontumor lung tissue or cryopreserved PBMC supplied the whole RNA. The CDR3 is 16 amino acids. V dropped 5 bases and J dropped 7 bases, with 21 bases sitting between them. Germline V gives CDR1 MDHEN, CDR2 SYDVKM. Unique molecular identifiers, one per molecule, were present on every TCR cDNA molecule. TCRdb recomputed calls from the 5' RACE reads with MiXCR, one row per CDR3 protein. The table lists some 120,000 distinct CDR3 sequences, 12% of them singletons.

Sequenced here: PBMCs, sampled at follow-up. This sequence originates from a male donor with early-stage non-small cell lung cancer. This chain links TRBV28 with TRBJ1-5; no reliable D call. CDR3: CASSSNGPHPNQPQHF. Here the CDR3 DNA reads TGTGCCAGCAGTAGCAACGGGCCGCACCCCAACCAGCCCCAGCATTTT.